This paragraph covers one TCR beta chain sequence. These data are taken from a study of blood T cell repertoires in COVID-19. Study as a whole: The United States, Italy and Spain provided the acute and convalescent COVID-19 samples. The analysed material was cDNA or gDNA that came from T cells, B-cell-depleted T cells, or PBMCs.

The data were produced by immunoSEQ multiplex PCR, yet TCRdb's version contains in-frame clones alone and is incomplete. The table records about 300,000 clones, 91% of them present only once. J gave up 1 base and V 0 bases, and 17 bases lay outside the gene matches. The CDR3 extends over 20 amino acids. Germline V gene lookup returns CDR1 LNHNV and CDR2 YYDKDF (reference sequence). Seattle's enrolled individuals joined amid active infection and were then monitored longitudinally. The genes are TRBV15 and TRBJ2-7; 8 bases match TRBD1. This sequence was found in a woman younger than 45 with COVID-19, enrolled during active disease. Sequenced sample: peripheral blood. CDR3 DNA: TGTGCCACCAGCAGAGATACCGGGACAGGCCCTTCTGGAGTTTCCTACGAGCAGTACTTC. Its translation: CATSRDTGTGPSGVSYEQYF.